Listed below are T cell receptor beta chains from one sample, sequenced in a study of beta chain features in type 1 diabetes. TCRdb keeps only in-frame clones here, not all; method: immunoSEQ multiplex PCR. The repertoire holds around 320,000 clones, with around 15% as singletons. Specimen: central memory CD4+ T cells from blood. The receptors here all came from a man aged 25 to 40 in good health. The CDR3 runs from the conserved cysteine through the conserved F or W. The order of the fields is clone size, V gene, D gene, J gene, CDR3 DNA, CDR3 protein. D genes are given only for firm matches. Size values are once, few and many counts, or a class for expanded clones, and some rows have none.

abundance: NA; v_gene: TRBV7-8; d_gene: NA; j_gene: TRBJ1-1; CDR3nt: TGTGCCAGCAGCTTACCCAACGGCAGAGAAGCTTTCTTT; CDR3aa: CASSLPNGREAFF
abundance: few; v_gene: TRBV7-2; d_gene: NA; j_gene: TRBJ2-1; CDR3nt: TGTGCCAGCAGCTCCCCGGACACCTACAATGAGCAGTTCTTC; CDR3aa: CASSSPDTYNEQFF
abundance: NA; v_gene: TRBV5-1; d_gene: NA; j_gene: TRBJ2-3; CDR3nt: TGCGCCAGCAGCTTGACCGGGGCGGGAGATACGCAGTATTTT; CDR3aa: CASSLTGAGDTQYF
abundance: NA; v_gene: TRBV18; d_gene: TRBD1; j_gene: TRBJ2-5; CDR3nt: TGTGCCAGCTCACCAGGACAGGGTGGAGAGACCCAGTACTTC; CDR3aa: CASSPGQGGETQYF
abundance: many; v_gene: TRBV21-1; d_gene: NA; j_gene: TRBJ2-1; CDR3nt: TGTGCCAGCGGACTTCCGAGGGCGGACAATGAGCAGTTCTTC; CDR3aa: CASGLPRADNEQFF
abundance: few; v_gene: TRBV6-1; d_gene: NA; j_gene: TRBJ2-7; CDR3nt: TGTGCCAGCAGTGAAGACATCTTTTCCTACGAGCAGTACTTC; CDR3aa: CASSEDIFSYEQYF
abundance: few; v_gene: TRBV9; d_gene: NA; j_gene: TRBJ2-2; CDR3nt: TGTGCCAGCAGCGCCAGACTCCTGAACACCGGGGAGCTGTTTTTT; CDR3aa: CASSARLLNTGELFF
abundance: few; v_gene: TRBV9; d_gene: TRBD2; j_gene: TRBJ2-5; CDR3nt: TGTGCCAGCAGCCGGGCCGGGGGGGGTGAGACCCAGTACTTC; CDR3aa: CASSRAGGGETQYF
abundance: once; v_gene: TRBV27; d_gene: NA; j_gene: TRBJ2-2; CDR3nt: TGTGCCAGCAGCTTCGAGTATAACACCGGGGAGCTGTTTTTT; CDR3aa: CASSFEYNTGELFF
abundance: few; v_gene: TRBV9; d_gene: NA; j_gene: TRBJ2-1; CDR3nt: TGTGCCAGCAGCGTGCTGGGGGAATCCTACAATGAGCAGTTCTTC; CDR3aa: CASSVLGESYNEQFF
abundance: few; v_gene: TRBV5-1; d_gene: TRBD1; j_gene: TRBJ1-2; CDR3nt: TGCGCCAGCAGCCTTGACAGGGTACGGGGCTACACCTTC; CDR3aa: CASSLDRVRGYTF
abundance: few; v_gene: TRBV29-1; d_gene: NA; j_gene: TRBJ2-5; CDR3nt: TGCAGCGGGGGGCTTTCGGTGATCGACGCGGCCCAGTACTTC; CDR3aa: CSGGLSVIDAAQYF
abundance: many; v_gene: TRBV19; d_gene: NA; j_gene: TRBJ1-2; CDR3nt: TGTGCCAGTAGTATCTCTTCTGGGGGCTATGGCTACACCTTC; CDR3aa: CASSISSGGYGYTF
abundance: NA; v_gene: TRBV30; d_gene: TRBD2; j_gene: TRBJ2-3; CDR3nt: TGTGCCTGGAGTGTGGGACTAGCGGGAGGCCCCCTTAGCACAGATACGCAGTATTTT; CDR3aa: CAWSVGLAGGPLSTDTQYF
abundance: few; v_gene: TRBV7-2; d_gene: NA; j_gene: TRBJ1-4; CDR3nt: TGTGCCAGCAGCTTGGGACATAATGAAAAACTGTTTTTT; CDR3aa: CASSLGHNEKLFF
abundance: NA; v_gene: TRBV7-9; d_gene: NA; j_gene: TRBJ2-3; CDR3nt: TGTGCCAGCAGCTTAGAAGGTACTAGCACAGATACGCAGTATTTT; CDR3aa: CASSLEGTSTDTQYF
abundance: NA; v_gene: TRBV9; d_gene: NA; j_gene: TRBJ2-1; CDR3nt: TGTGCCAGCAGCGTAGGGGACGGCTCCTACAATGAGCAGTTCTTC; CDR3aa: CASSVGDGSYNEQFF
abundance: few; v_gene: TRBV11-3; d_gene: NA; j_gene: TRBJ2-1; CDR3nt: TGTGCCAGCAGCCCCTCAGGGGGGCCATACAATGAGCAGTTCTTC; CDR3aa: CASSPSGGPYNEQFF
abundance: few; v_gene: TRBV9; d_gene: TRBD2; j_gene: TRBJ2-3; CDR3nt: TGTGCCAGCAGCGTAACTAGCGGTCCAGATACGCAGTATTTT; CDR3aa: CASSVTSGPDTQYF